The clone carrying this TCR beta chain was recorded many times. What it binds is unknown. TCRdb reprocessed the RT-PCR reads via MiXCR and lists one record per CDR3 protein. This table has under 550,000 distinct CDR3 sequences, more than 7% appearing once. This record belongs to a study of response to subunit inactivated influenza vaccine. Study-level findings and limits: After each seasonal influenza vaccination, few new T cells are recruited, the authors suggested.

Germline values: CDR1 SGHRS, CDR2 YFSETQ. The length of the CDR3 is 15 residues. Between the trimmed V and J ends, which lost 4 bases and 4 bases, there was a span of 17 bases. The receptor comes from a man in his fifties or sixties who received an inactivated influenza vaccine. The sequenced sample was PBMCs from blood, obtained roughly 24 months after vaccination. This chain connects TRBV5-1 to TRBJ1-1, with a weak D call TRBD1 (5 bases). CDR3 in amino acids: CASSLQGWGPTEAFF. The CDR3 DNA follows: TGCGCCAGCAGCCTACAAGGATGGGGACCCACTGAAGCTTTCTTT.